This TCR beta chain was documented in a study of blood T cell repertoires in COVID-19 (dated by TCRdb to 2018 to 2020). In the study overall: The collaborator samples originated in the United States, Italy and Spain and spanned the acute and convalescent phases of COVID-19. The repertoires were made available in a free public database intended to serve as a resource for research on the immune response to SARS-CoV-2. The samples were drawn from two sources: the first 160 participants of the ongoing ImmuneRACE study, and 1,000 to 1,500 subjects contributed by 6 global collaborators. Nearly every sample came with metadata listing a de-identified subject ID, COVID-19 status, age in years and sex. Where available, HLA class I and class II types were obtained from metadata supplied by the sample provider rather than from assay-based typing. The material from the prospective study consisted of cDNA or gDNA derived from T cells, B-cell-depleted T cells, or PBMCs. The dataset comprised deeply sampled blood TCRbeta repertoires from subjects exposed to, actively infected with, or recovered from COVID-19.

The collaborating institutions used their own protocols to collect whole blood in K2EDTA tubes. For TCRbeta analysis, collaborator samples were shipped as frozen whole blood, as isolated PBMCs, or as DNA extracted from either sample type. The CDR3 runs 15 residues from the cysteine to the phenylalanine. This entry keeps only the CDR3 DNA: 45 bases, framed from base 1. Trimmed from V: 6 bases; trimmed from J: 6 bases; junction bases lacking a gene match: 11. From a lookup of the germline V gene, CDR1 and CDR2 are MNHEY and SVGAGI. As for this clone: Its antigen is not yet known. Per-base quality was not reported, and no clone a single base away is much larger than it.

Results the study describes overall, beyond this receptor: Clinical and demographic metadata were provided uncurated, with the amount varying by source and participant.

TCRbeta CDR3 regions were amplified from genomic DNA using the immunoSEQ Assay, a bias-controlled multiplex PCR. The original methods were these. Nucleated cell counts per sample were estimated from amplification of reference gene primers within the assay. To quantify the absolute abundance of each unique TCRbeta CDR3 rearrangement, sequence reads were collapsed and filtered. Productive Simpson clonality was computed per sample as the square root of Simpson's diversity index over productive rearrangements. Imported from immuneACCESS, the table was reduced by TCRdb to in-frame sequences with V and J called. These copies leave out some clones; in studies compared against another copy, an unresolved V gene accounts for under half, and the cause of the remainder is not known. The V and J calls and the clone size are those of that table, but D and trimming were determined from the DNA. This sample holds tens of thousands of clones; more than 75% were observed only once. The top ten clones comprise roughly 1.2% of the sample.

Recombination linked TRBV6-5 to TRBJ2-3; 8 central nucleotides agree with TRBD2. The TCR comes from a man aged 55 to 70 with acute or convalescent COVID-19. Sequenced input: peripheral blood. CDR3 loop: CASSAQRGQRDTQYF. The DNA sequence is TGTGCCAGCAGCGCCCAGCGGGGGCAGCGGGATACGCAGTATTTT.